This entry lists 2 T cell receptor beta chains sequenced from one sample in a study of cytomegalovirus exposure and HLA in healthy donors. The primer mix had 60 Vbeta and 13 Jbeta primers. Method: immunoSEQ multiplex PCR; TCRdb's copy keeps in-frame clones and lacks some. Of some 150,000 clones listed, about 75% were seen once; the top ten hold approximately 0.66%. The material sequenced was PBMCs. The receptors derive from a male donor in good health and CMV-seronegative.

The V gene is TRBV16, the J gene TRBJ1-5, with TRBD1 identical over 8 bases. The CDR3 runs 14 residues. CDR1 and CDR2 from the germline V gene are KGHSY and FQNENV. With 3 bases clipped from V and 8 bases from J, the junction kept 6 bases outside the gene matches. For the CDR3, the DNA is TGTGCCAGCAGCCATCCCGGACAGGGCGAGCCCCAGCATTTT. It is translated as CASSHPGQGEPQHF. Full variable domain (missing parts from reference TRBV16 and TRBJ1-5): GEEVAQTPKHLVRGEGQKAKLYCAPIKGHSYVFWYQQVLKNEFKFLISFQNENVFDETGMPKERFSAKCLPNSPCSLEIQATKLEDSAVYFCASSHPGQGEPQHFGDGTRLSIL.

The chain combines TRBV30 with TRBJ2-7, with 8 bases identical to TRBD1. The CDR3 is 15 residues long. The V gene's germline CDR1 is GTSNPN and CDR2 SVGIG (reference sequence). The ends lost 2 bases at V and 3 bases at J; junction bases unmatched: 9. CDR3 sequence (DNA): TGTGCCTGGAGTCCGGGGACAGGAGCTTTCTACGAGCAGTACTTC. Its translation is CAWSPGTGAFYEQYF. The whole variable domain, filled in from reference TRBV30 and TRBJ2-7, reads SQTIHQWPATLVQPVGSPLSLECTVEGTSNPNLYWYRQAAGRGLQLLFYSVGIGQISSEVPQNLSASRPQDRQFILSSKKLLLSDSGFYLCAWSPGTGAFYEQYFGPGTRLTVT.